This T cell receptor (beta chain) was observed in a study of cytomegalovirus exposure and HLA in healthy donors. Data came from immunoSEQ multiplex PCR; TCRdb stores just in-frame clones and leaves some out. The sample lists 250,000 to 350,000 clones, roughly 90% occurring once. The germline V gene has CDR1 MNHEY and CDR2 SMNVEV (reference sequence). This CDR3 is built from 13 residues. With 1 base clipped from V and 9 bases from J, the junction kept 1 base outside the gene matches. J is TRBJ2-1 and V is TRBV27; 9 bases map to TRBD2. The sequencing input was PBMCs. The source of this sequence is a woman younger than 30 in good health and CMV-seronegative. CDR3 loop: CASSLLLAGEQFF. The CDR3 DNA reads as TGTGCCAGCAGTTTATTACTAGCGGGTGAGCAGTTCTTC.